This T cell receptor (beta chain) is drawn from a study of blood T cell repertoires in COVID-19. Study details: Both acute and convalescent COVID-19 samples were obtained from the United States, Italy and Spain. T cells, B-cell-depleted T cells, or PBMCs provided the cDNA or gDNA that served as material.

In germline, CDR1 is SGHTA, CDR2 FQGNSA. V dropped 1 base and J dropped 0 bases, with 10 bases sitting between them. There are 16 residues in the CDR3. Original data processing: Amplifying reference gene primers gave estimates of nucleated cell counts. The table came from immunoSEQ multiplex PCR; TCRdb's copy has only in-frame clones and leaves some out. That table is the source of V, J and clone size, and D and trimming were worked out from the DNA. The sample records approximately 230,000 clones, about 80% being singletons. The source of this sequence is a man at least 80 years old with acute or convalescent COVID-19. The chain is built from TRBV7-2 and TRBJ1-3; D is unclear. The sample taken for sequencing was peripheral blood. CDR3 in amino acids: CASSLGQASSGNTIYF. Here the CDR3 DNA reads TGTGCCAGCAGCTTAGGGCAGGCCAGCTCTGGAAACACCATATATTTT.